Listed below are T cell receptor beta chains from one sample, sequenced in a study of CD8 T cells in ankylosing spondylitis. TCRdb independently ran MiXCR on the 5' RACE reads; one entry per CDR3 protein. The repertoire holds fewer than 750,000 distinct CDR3 sequences, around 17% seen once, with around 19% in the top ten. What was sequenced was blood, either unsorted or a sorted T cell fraction (not recorded which). The receptors here all came from a male donor with ankylosing spondylitis. Each CDR3 is given with its conserved first and last residue. The D gene is left open where the match is weak. Rows give clone size only sometimes, using once, few, many, or a class for an expanded clone.

j_call clone_size v_call d_call cdr3_aa cdr3_nt
TRBJ1-1 . TRBV20-1 . CSARDLRDGKNTEAFF TGCAGTGCTAGAGATCTCAGGGATGGGAAGAACACTGAAGCTTTCTTT
TRBJ2-1 few TRBV11-2 . CASSDVGNNEQFF TGTGCCAGCAGCGACGTAGGGAACAATGAGCAGTTCTTC
TRBJ1-4 . TRBV7-8 . CASSLEVGNEKLFF TGTGCCAGCAGCTTAGAGGTCGGAAATGAAAAACTGTTTTTT
TRBJ2-1 . TRBV18 TRBD2 CASSTGTSGRDEQFF TGTGCCAGCTCAACAGGGACTAGCGGGAGAGATGAGCAGTTCTTC
TRBJ1-5 few TRBV4-1 . CASSQASDQPQHF TGCGCCAGCAGCCAAGCCTCAGATCAGCCCCAGCATTTT
TRBJ2-1 . TRBV12-3/TRBV12-4 . CASSLFAGAGSYNEQFF TGTGCCAGCAGTTTATTCGCGGGGGCCGGCTCCTACAATGAGCAGTTCTTC
TRBJ2-7 many TRBV20-1 . CSARDSHSAYEQYF TGCAGTGCTAGAGATTCCCACAGTGCCTACGAGCAGTACTTC
TRBJ1-2 many TRBV28 . CASSPANYGYTF TGTGCCAGCAGTCCCGCCAACTATGGCTACACCTTC
TRBJ2-7 . TRBV7-2 . CASSFGRYEQYF TGTGCCAGCAGCTTCGGACGCTACGAGCAGTACTTC
TRBJ1-1 few TRBV3-1 . CASSYLHGNTEAFF TGTGCCAGCAGCTATCTACACGGGAACACTGAAGCTTTCTTT
TRBJ2-1 . TRBV5-1 TRBD2 CASSPRPSGESNEQFF TGCGCCAGCAGCCCCCGGCCTAGCGGAGAATCTAATGAGCAGTTCTTC
TRBJ2-7 few TRBV10-3 . CAISERDTYYEQYF TGTGCCATCAGTGAAAGGGACACCTACTACGAGCAGTACTTC
TRBJ2-7 . TRBV20-1 TRBD2 CSARNEASGGLPYEQYF TGCAGTGCTAGGAACGAGGCTAGCGGGGGCCTACCCTACGAGCAGTACTTC
TRBJ2-7 . TRBV20-1 . CSAKSLASYEQYF TGCAGTGCTAAGAGTTTAGCCTCCTACGAGCAGTACTTC
TRBJ1-6 few TRBV12-3/TRBV12-4 TRBD1 CATRTGESPLHF TGTGCCACTAGGACAGGGGAGTCACCCCTCCACTTT
TRBJ2-7 many TRBV18 TRBD2 CASSRQTWLRQSGERGFSYEQYF TGTGCCAGCTCCCGACAAACATGGCTAAGACAGTCGGGGGAGCGGGGGTTCTCCTACGAGCAGTACTTC
TRBJ1-1 few TRBV20-1 TRBD1 CSASPDRGNTEAFF TGCAGTGCTAGCCCGGACAGGGGGAACACTGAAGCTTTCTTT
TRBJ2-3 . TRBV6-5 . CASSYSAFTDTQYF TGTGCCAGCAGTTACTCGGCCTTCACAGATACGCAGTATTTT
TRBJ2-2 . TRBV5-1 . CASSITGYPNTGELFF TGCGCCAGCAGCATTACAGGGTACCCGAACACCGGGGAGCTGTTTTTT
TRBJ1-6 . TRBV28 . CASRVRGGGYPLHF TGTGCCAGCAGAGTTAGGGGGGGGGGTTATCCCCTCCACTTT
TRBJ2-7 few TRBV6-2/TRBV6-3 . CASSRNIPRAPGQYF TGTGCCAGCAGCCGGAACATACCCAGGGCCCCCGGGCAGTACTTC
TRBJ1-1 few TRBV12-3/TRBV12-4 . CASTVDRLNTEAFF TGTGCCAGCACCGTCGACAGGCTGAACACTGAAGCTTTCTTT
TRBJ2-1 . TRBV25-1 . CASSGLGPYEQFF TGTGCCAGCAGTGGGTTGGGGCCATATGAGCAGTTCTTC
TRBJ2-1 few TRBV7-8 . CASSFRQVNNEQFF TGTGCCAGCAGCTTTCGACAGGTGAACAATGAGCAGTTCTTC
TRBJ1-6 few TRBV20-1 . CSAQDRLSPLHF TGCAGTGCCCAAGACCGGCTTTCACCCCTCCACTTT
TRBJ2-7 few TRBV4-3 . CASSQDGTGESYEQYF TGCGCCAGCAGCCAAGATGGTACAGGCGAAAGCTACGAGCAGTACTTC
TRBJ1-6 . TRBV7-8 . CASSLLTGPLDSPLHF TGTGCCAGCAGCCTCTTAACAGGGCCCCTAGATTCACCCCTCCACTTT
TRBJ2-3 many TRBV20-1 . CSARDGSTDTQYF TGCAGTGCTAGAGACGGGAGCACAGATACGCAGTATTTT
TRBJ1-6 few TRBV20-1 . CSARVGRSSYNSPLHF TGCAGTGCTAGAGTAGGGCGGAGCTCCTATAATTCACCCCTCCACTTT
TRBJ2-3 . TRBV7-3 TRBD2 CASRPSGGASDTQYF TGTGCCAGCAGACCTAGCGGGGGGGCCTCAGATACGCAGTATTTT
TRBJ2-5 . TRBV12-3/TRBV12-4 TRBD2 CASSLVGGTSGQETQYF TGTGCCAGCAGTTTAGTGGGTGGGACTAGCGGACAAGAGACCCAGTACTTC
TRBJ2-7 many TRBV5-1 TRBD1 CASSLAGTGYEQYF TGCGCCAGCAGCTTGGCTGGGACAGGCTACGAGCAGTACTTC
TRBJ1-5 . TRBV7-2 TRBD1 CASSLTTGDNQPQHF TGTGCCAGCAGCCTAACGACAGGGGACAATCAGCCCCAGCATTTT
TRBJ1-5 . TRBV12-3/TRBV12-4 TRBD1 CASSFSGQASNQPQHF TGTGCCAGCAGTTTCTCCGGACAGGCTTCCAATCAGCCCCAGCATTTT
TRBJ2-3 . TRBV6-1 . CATRLDTQYF TGTGCCACCCGACTAGATACGCAGTATTTT
TRBJ1-5 many TRBV29-1 TRBD1 CSAGQGGGQPQHF TGCAGCGCAGGACAGGGGGGAGGGCAGCCCCAGCATTTT
TRBJ2-5 . TRBV29-1 . CSVPLGRRETQYF TGCAGCGTTCCCTTGGGCCGCAGAGAGACCCAGTACTTC
TRBJ2-3 . TRBV12-3/TRBV12-4 TRBD2 CATNSGEGTDTQYF TGTGCCACCAATAGCGGGGAAGGCACAGATACGCAGTATTTT
TRBJ1-1 many TRBV20-1 . CSAREAPNTEAFF TGCAGTGCTAGAGAAGCTCCGAACACTGAAGCTTTCTTT
TRBJ2-3 . TRBV11-2 TRBD2 CASSSPRLAEDTQYF TGTGCCAGCAGCTCCCCCCGACTAGCGGAAGATACGCAGTATTTT
TRBJ1-1 . TRBV29-1 . CSVVQNPNTEAFF TGCAGCGTTGTTCAGAACCCGAACACTGAAGCTTTCTTT
TRBJ2-7 . TRBV15 . CATSREIGSGSYEQYF TGTGCCACCAGCAGAGAAATTGGTAGCGGCTCCTACGAGCAGTACTTC
TRBJ1-1 . TRBV5-1 . CASSLVPDLNTEAFF TGCGCCAGCAGCTTGGTTCCAGATTTAAACACTGAAGCTTTCTTT
TRBJ2-3 many TRBV10-3 . CAIGLVGDTQYF TGTGCCATCGGTTTAGTGGGAGATACGCAGTATTTT
TRBJ2-6 few TRBV19 . CASSIKGSGANVLTF TGTGCCAGTAGTATAAAGGGTTCTGGGGCCAACGTCCTGACTTTC